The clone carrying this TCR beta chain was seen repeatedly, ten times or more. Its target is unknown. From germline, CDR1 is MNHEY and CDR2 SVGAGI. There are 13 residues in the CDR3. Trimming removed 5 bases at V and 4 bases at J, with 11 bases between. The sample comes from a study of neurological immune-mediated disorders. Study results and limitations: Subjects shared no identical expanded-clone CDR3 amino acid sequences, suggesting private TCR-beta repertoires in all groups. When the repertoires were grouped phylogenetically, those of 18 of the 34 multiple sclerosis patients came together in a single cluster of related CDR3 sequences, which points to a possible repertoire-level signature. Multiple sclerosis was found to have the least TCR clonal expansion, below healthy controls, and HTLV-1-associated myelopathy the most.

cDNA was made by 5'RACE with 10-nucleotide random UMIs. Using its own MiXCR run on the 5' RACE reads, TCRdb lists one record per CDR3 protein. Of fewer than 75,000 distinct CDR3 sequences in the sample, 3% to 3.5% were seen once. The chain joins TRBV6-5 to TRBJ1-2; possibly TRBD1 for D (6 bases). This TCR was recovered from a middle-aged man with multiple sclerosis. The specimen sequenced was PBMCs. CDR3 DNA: TGTGCCAGCAGTGCGGGGGCTGCCTATGGCTACACCTTC. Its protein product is CASSAGAAYGYTF.